The 3 T cell receptor beta chains given below trace back to one sample, sequenced in a study of vaccination effects on CD4 cells after COVID-19. Ahead of sequencing, the ViraFEST assay grew antigen-specific CD4+ T cells using viral peptide pools. After roughly 10 days in culture, the CD4+ T cells were isolated. Testing of the vaccine recipients showed negative nucleocapsid antibodies and no prior SARS-CoV-2 infection. No cognate antigen is known for these TCRs. Clones were read by immunoSEQ multiplex PCR, and TCRdb kept only the in-frame ones, dropping some. The data hold tens of thousands of clones, with roughly four fifths observed a single time. Material: CD4+ T cells from PBMCs cultured with HCoV-NL63 spike peptides, obtained before COVID-19 vaccination. These receptors all stem from a human donor who received a COVID-19 vaccine.

This rearrangement joins TRBV6-6 to TRBJ1-3; no clear D gene. Germline V CDR1 and CDR2: MNHNY, SVGAGI (reference sequence). There are 13 residues in the CDR3. V was clipped by 6 bases and J by 0 bases, with 6 bases between them. CDR3 in amino acids: CASREGSGNTIYF. CDR3 bases: TGTGCCAGCAGAGAAGGCTCTGGAAACACCATATATTTT.

J is TRBJ2-5 and V is TRBV7-3; weak D call: TRBD2 (6 bases). The V gene's germline CDR1 is SGHTA and CDR2 FQGTGA. V shed 0 bases and J shed 1 base, with 9 bases lying between them. The CDR3 length is 15 residues. This CDR3 is CASSLTGGLQETQYF. The CDR3, as DNA: TGTGCCAGCAGCTTAACGGGGGGACTCCAAGAGACCCAGTACTTC.

This chain connects TRBV9 to TRBJ2-7, with D perhaps matching TRBD1 (5 bases). V was shortened by 3 bases and J by 4 bases, with 14 bases between the two germline ends. Germline loops: CDR1 SGDLS, CDR2 YYNGEE. The CDR3 is 14 residues long. DNA of the CDR3: TGTGCCAGCAGCGCCGAGGTGGGGCAGTACGAGCAGTACGTC. This codes for CASSAEVGQYEQYV.